The 17 T cell receptor beta chains below all came from one sample that was sequenced in a study of blood T cells in healthy people across ages. Together with a sample-barcoded 5' primer, a J-beta primer mix was included in a second PCR lasting about 7 to 11 cycles. TCRdb fed the 5' RACE reads into MiXCR, producing one record per CDR3 protein. The table records approximately 1,000,000 distinct CDR3 sequences, 40% to 55% of them present only once. Sequenced sample: blood. The receptors shown here come from a woman aged 60-75 years in good health.

This sequence joins TRBV15 and TRBJ1-4; TRBD1 agrees at 7 bases. The CDR3 contains 16 residues. CDR1 and CDR2 (germline): LNHNV, YYDKDF (reference sequence). Germline trimming cut 5 bases from V and 8 bases from J; bases unmatched to any gene: 14. CDR3 DNA sequence: TGTGCCACCAGCGGCGAGACAGGGACGGGTGAAGAAAAACTGTTTTTT. Amino acid sequence: CATSGETGTGEEKLFF.

This chain connects TRBV9 to TRBJ2-1; tentative D call: TRBD2 (5 bases). The germline V gene has CDR1 SGDLS and CDR2 YYNGEE. Trimming removed 3 bases from V and 1 base from J, with 11 bases in between. The CDR3 totals 15 residues. The CDR3 nucleotides read TGTGCCAGCAGCGACGGGGTAGGTTCCTACAATGAGCAGTTCTTC. Translating gives CASSDGVGSYNEQFF.

The J gene is TRBJ2-1, the V gene TRBV7-2; TRBD2 aligns across 7 bases. The CDR3 consists of 17 residues. From germline, CDR1 is SGHTA and CDR2 FQGNSA. V shed 8 bases, J shed 0 bases, and the junction held 13 bases outside the gene matches. Here the CDR3 DNA reads TGTGCCAGCCGGAGGGCGGGAGTGGCGTCCTCCTACAATGAGCAGTTCTTC. Residues: CASRRAGVASSYNEQFF.

The V call is TRBV9, the J call TRBJ2-5, with a tentative D call TRBD1 (6 bases). V was clipped by 1 base and J by 2 bases, with 9 bases between them. Germline V gene data show CDR1 as SGDLS and CDR2 as YYNGEE. This CDR3 contains 14 residues. This CDR3 is CASSVSGQQETQYF. CDR3 DNA sequence: TGTGCCAGCAGCGTAAGTGGACAGCAAGAGACCCAGTACTTC.

The chain joins TRBV5-6 to TRBJ2-1; TRBD2 matches at 10 bases. CDR3 length: 17 amino acids. Germline V gene lookup returns CDR1 SGHDT and CDR2 YYEEEE. The ends lost 0 bases at V and 4 bases at J; junction bases unmatched: 7. CDR3: CASSLVSSGSRYNEQFF. Written as DNA, the CDR3 is TGTGCCAGCAGCTTGGTGTCTAGCGGGAGCAGGTACAATGAGCAGTTCTTC.

The V gene is TRBV27, the J gene TRBJ2-7; D remains unclear. The CDR3 covers 15 residues. Trimming took 8 bases from V and 3 from J, leaving 20 bases between them. Germline assignment: CDR1 MNHEY and CDR2 SMNVEV (reference sequence). DNA for the CDR3: TGTGCCAGCCGCCCCTCCAATGGTCAGCACTACGAGCAGTACTTC. This sequence encodes CASRPSNGQHYEQYF.

This chain links TRBV29-1 with TRBJ2-7, with TRBD1 matching over 8 bases. V was clipped by 4 bases and J by 7 bases; unmatched bases: 6. Per germline, CDR1 SQVTM and CDR2 ANQGSEA. The CDR3 loop spans 12 amino acids. CDR3 sequence reads: CSVAAGGCEQYF. Written as DNA, the CDR3 is TGCAGCGTTGCAGCAGGGGGCTGTGAGCAGTACTTC.

The chain joins TRBV29-1 to TRBJ2-7, with no clear D. With 4 bases removed from V and 3 bases from J, the gap between germline ends came to 13 bases. This CDR3 has 13 residues. The germline V gene has CDR1 SQVTM and CDR2 ANQGSEA. The CDR3 here is CSVGLRTVYEQYF. CDR3 in DNA: TGCAGCGTTGGATTGCGAACAGTCTACGAGCAGTACTTC.

This sequence joins TRBV5-5 and TRBJ1-2; 9 bases are a match to TRBD1. There are 15 residues in the CDR3. Per the germline V gene, CDR1 is SGHKS and CDR2 is YYEKEE (reference sequence). With 4 bases clipped from V and 4 bases from J, the junction kept 8 bases outside the gene matches. The CDR3 sequence: CASSGPGTGIYGYTF. In DNA, the CDR3 is TGTGCCAGCAGCGGTCCCGGGACAGGGATCTATGGCTACACCTTC.

This chain uses TRBV20-1 with TRBJ1-2; 12 bases are shared with TRBD1. J lost 4 bases, V lost 5 bases, and 8 bases had no gene match. The CDR3 loop spans 15 amino acids. The germline V gene has CDR1 DFQATT and CDR2 SNEGSKA (reference sequence). The CDR3 here is CSAGEGQGAVYGYTF. As DNA, the CDR3 is TGCAGTGCTGGGGAGGGACAGGGGGCCGTCTATGGCTACACCTTC.

The chain carries TRBV2 and TRBJ2-1, with D possibly being TRBD1 (6 bases). The germline CDR1 and CDR2 sequences are SNHLY and FYNNEI. The CDR3 contains 14 residues. V lost 6 bases and J lost 3, with 12 bases in between. The CDR3, as DNA: TGTGCCAGCAGAGGTGGGGGCGTCTACAATGAGCAGTTCTTC. Its protein is CASRGGGVYNEQFF.

This clonotype came up a few times. This rearrangement joins TRBV15 to TRBJ1-5; D uncertain. Germline CDR1 reads LNHNV; CDR2 reads YYDKDF (reference sequence). The CDR3 loop spans 15 amino acids. V lost 0 bases, J lost 3 bases, and 9 bases lay in between. The CDR3 coding sequence is TGTGCCACCAGCAGAGATTTAGGTCTCAATCAGCCCCAGCATTTT. It translates to CATSRDLGLNQPQHF.

The rearrangement links TRBV4-1 to TRBJ2-1, with a tentative D call TRBD2 (6 bases). CDR3 length: 17 residues. CDR1 MGHRA and CDR2 YSYEKL come from the germline V gene. Deletions cut 1 base from V and 2 bases from J, with 15 bases between. The CDR3 DNA is TGCGCCAGCAGCCAAGGCCGGGGTAGCGGACCCTACAATGAGCAGTTCTTC. This translates into CASSQGRGSGPYNEQFF.

The gene calls are TRBV20-1 and TRBJ2-7; 7 bases agree with TRBD2. Per the germline V gene, CDR1 is DFQATT and CDR2 is SNEGSKA (reference sequence). V gave up 3 bases and J gave up 1 base; unmatched junction bases: 9. This CDR3 has 15 amino acids. Written as DNA, the CDR3 is TGCAGTGCTAGTCGGACTAGGATAGGGTCCTACGAGCAGTACTTC. Its translation is CSASRTRIGSYEQYF.

V is TRBV7-2 and J is TRBJ1-4, with D perhaps matching TRBD1 (5 bases). Germline CDR1 reads SGHTA; CDR2 reads FQGNSA. The length of the CDR3 is 17 residues. V gave up 2 bases and J gave up 7 bases, with 20 bases separating them. This CDR3 is CASSLLGSARRGEKLFF. For the CDR3, the DNA is TGTGCCAGCAGCTTACTGGGGTCGGCCAGGAGGGGTGAAAAACTGTTTTTT.

CDR3 bases: TGCGCCAGCAGTGACGTACCGACAGGGCTCAATTCACCCCTCCACTTT. Translated, it gives CASSDVPTGLNSPLHF. The V and J genes are TRBV10-2 and TRBJ1-6; 7 bases map to TRBD1. V trimming: 3 bases; J trimming: 7 bases; junction bases outside the gene matches: 9. The CDR3 consists of 16 residues. Germline CDR1 is WSHSY and CDR2 is SAAADI.

The V gene is TRBV4-1, the J gene TRBJ1-6; D unresolved. The CDR3 totals 18 residues. Trimming took 0 bases from V and 0 from J, leaving 12 bases between them. Germline V lookup: CDR1 MGHRA, CDR2 YSYEKL. The CDR3 loop is CASSQEMKRSSYNSPLHF. CDR3 sequence (DNA): TGCGCCAGCAGCCAAGAAATGAAGAGAAGCTCCTATAATTCACCCCTCCACTTT.